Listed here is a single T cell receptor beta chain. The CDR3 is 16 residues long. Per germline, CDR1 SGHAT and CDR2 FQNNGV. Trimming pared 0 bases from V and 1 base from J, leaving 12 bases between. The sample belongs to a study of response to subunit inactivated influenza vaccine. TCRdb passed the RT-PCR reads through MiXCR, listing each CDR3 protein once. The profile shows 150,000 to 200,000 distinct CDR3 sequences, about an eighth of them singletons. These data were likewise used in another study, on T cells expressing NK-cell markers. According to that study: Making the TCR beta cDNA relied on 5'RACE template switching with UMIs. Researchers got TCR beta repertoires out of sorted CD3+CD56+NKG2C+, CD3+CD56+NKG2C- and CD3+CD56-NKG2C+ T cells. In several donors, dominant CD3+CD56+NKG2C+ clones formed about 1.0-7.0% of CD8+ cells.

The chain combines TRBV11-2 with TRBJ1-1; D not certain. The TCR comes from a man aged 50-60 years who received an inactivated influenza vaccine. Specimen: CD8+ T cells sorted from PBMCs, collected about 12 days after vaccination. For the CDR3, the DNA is TGTGCCAGCAGCTTAGACGGGGTACTAAGGAACACTGAAGCTTTCTTT. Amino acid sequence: CASSLDGVLRNTEAFF.